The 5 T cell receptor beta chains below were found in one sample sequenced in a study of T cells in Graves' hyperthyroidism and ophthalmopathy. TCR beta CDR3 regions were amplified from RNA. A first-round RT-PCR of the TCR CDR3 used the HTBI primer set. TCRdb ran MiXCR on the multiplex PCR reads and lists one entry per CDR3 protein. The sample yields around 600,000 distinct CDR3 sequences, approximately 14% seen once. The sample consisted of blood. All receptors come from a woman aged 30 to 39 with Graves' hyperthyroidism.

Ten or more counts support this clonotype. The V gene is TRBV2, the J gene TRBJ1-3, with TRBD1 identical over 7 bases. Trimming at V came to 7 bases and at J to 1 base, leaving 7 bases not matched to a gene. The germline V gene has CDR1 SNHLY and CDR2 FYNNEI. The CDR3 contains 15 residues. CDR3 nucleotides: TGTGCCAGCACTAGGGACAGTGGTTCTGGAAACACCATATATTTT. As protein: CASTRDSGSGNTIYF.

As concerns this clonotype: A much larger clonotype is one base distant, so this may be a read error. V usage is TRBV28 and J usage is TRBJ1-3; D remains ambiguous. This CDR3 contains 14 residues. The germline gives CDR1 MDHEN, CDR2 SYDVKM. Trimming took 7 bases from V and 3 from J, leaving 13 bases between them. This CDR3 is CASNAARFGNTIYF. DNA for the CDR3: TGTGCCAGCAACGCCGCCAGATTTGGAAACACCATATATTTT.

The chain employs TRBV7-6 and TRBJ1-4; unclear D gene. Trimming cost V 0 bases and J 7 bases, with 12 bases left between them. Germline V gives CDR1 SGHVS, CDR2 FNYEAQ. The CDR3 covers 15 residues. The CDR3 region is CASSLAASFPEKLFF. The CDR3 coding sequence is TGTGCCAGCAGCTTAGCTGCATCCTTTCCTGAAAAACTGTTTTTT.

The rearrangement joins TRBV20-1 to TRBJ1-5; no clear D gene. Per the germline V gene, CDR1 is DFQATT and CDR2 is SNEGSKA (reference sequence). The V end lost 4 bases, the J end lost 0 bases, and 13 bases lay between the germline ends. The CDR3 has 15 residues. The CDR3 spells CSATPGTYSNQPQHF. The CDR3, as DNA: TGCAGTGCTACCCCGGGAACGTATAGCAATCAGCCCCAGCATTTT.

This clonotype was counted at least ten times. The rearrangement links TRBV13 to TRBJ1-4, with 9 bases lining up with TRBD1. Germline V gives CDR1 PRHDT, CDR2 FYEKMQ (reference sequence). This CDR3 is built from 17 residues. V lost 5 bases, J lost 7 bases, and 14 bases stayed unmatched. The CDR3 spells CASSRRTGAPGGEKLFF. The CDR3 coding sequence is TGTGCCAGCAGCAGGCGGACAGGGGCCCCGGGGGGTGAAAAACTGTTTTTT. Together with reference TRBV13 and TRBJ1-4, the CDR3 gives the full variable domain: AAGVIQSPRHLIKEKRETATLKCYPIPRHDTVYWYQQGPGQDPQFLISFYEKMQSDKGSIPDRFSAQQFSDYHSELNMSSLELGDSALYFCASSRRTGAPGGEKLFFGSGTQLSVL.